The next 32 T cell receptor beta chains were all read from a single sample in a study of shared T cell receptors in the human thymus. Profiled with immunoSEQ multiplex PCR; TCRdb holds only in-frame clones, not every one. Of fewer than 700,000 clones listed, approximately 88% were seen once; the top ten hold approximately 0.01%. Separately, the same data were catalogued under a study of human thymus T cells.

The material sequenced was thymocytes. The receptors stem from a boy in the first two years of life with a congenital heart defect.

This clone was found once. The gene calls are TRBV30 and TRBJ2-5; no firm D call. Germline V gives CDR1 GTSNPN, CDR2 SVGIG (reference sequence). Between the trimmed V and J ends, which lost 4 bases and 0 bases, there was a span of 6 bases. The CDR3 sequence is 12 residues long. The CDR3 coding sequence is TGTGCCTGGACCCAGGACCAAGAGACCCAGTACTTC. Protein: CAWTQDQETQYF.

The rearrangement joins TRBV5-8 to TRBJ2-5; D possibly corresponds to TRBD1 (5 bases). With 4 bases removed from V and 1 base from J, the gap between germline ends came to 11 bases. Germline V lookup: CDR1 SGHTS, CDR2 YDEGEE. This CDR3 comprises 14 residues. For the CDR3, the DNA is TGTGCCAGCAGCCGCCGACAGTTCCAAGAGACCCAGTACTTC. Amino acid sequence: CASSRRQFQETQYF. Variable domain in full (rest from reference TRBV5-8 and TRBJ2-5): EAGVTQSPTHLIKTRGQQATLRCSPISGHTSVYWYQQALGLGLQFLLWYDEGEERNRGNFPPRFSGRQFPNYSSELNVNALELEDSALYLCASSRRQFQETQYFGPGTRLLVL.

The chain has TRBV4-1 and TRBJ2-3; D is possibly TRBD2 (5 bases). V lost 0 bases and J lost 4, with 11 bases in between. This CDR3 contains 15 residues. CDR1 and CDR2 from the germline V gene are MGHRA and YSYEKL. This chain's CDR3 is CASSQEAGRADTQYF. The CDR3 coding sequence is TGCGCCAGCAGCCAAGAAGCCGGGCGGGCAGATACGCAGTATTTT.

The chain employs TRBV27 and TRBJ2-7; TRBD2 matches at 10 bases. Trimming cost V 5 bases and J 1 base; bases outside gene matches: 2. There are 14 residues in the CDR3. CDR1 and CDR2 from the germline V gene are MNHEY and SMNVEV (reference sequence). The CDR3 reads CASSRTSGSYEQYF. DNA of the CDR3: TGTGCCAGCAGTAGGACTAGCGGATCCTACGAGCAGTACTTC.

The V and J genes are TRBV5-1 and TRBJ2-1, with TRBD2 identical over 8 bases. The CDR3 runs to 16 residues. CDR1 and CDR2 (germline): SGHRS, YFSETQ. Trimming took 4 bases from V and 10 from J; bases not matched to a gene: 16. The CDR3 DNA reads TGCGCCAGCAGCGCACCGGGACTAGGGGTACGTATGGAGCAGTTCTTC. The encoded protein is CASSAPGLGVRMEQFF.

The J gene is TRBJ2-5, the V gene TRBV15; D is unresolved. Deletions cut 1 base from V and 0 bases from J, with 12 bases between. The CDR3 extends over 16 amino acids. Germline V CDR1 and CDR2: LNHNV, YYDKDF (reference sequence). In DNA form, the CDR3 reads TGTGCCACCAGCAGAGGGGCGACATCTAACCAAGAGACCCAGTACTTC. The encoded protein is CATSRGATSNQETQYF.

The CDR3 is CAISEDVGGQGIYGYTF. The CDR3 bases are TGTGCCATCAGTGAGGACGTGGGCGGACAGGGGATCTATGGCTACACCTTC. The chain joins TRBV10-3 to TRBJ1-2; 9 positions match TRBD1. Germline V CDR1 and CDR2: ENHRY, SYGVKD. CDR3 length: 17 residues. The V segment lost 2 bases and the J segment 4 bases; nucleotides outside the gene matches: 11.

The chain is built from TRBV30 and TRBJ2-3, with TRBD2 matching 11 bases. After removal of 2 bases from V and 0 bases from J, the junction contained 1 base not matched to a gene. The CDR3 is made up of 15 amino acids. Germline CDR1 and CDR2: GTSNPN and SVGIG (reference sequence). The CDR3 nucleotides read TGTGCCTGGAGTCCTAGCGGGGGGAGCACAGATACGCAGTATTTT. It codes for CAWSPSGGSTDTQYF.

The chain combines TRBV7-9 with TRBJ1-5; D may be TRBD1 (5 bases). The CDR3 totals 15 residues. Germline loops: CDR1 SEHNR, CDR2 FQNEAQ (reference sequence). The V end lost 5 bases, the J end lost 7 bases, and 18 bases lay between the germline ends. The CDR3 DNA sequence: TGTGCCAGCAGCCCAGGGACCCGGGAGATACAGCCCCAGCATTTT. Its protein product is CASSPGTREIQPQHF.

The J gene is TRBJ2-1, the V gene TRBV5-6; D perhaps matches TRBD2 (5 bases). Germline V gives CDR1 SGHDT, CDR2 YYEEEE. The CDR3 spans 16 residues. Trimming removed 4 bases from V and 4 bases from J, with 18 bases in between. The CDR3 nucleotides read TGTGCCAGCAGCACTCTCCCCAGCGGACCTTACAATGAGCAGTTCTTC. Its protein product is CASSTLPSGPYNEQFF.

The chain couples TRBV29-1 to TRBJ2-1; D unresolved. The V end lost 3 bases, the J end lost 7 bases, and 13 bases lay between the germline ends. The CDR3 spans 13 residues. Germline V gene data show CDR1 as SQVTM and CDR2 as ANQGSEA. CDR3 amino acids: CSVERHNRNEQFF. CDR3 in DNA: TGCAGCGTTGAGAGACACAATAGGAATGAGCAGTTCTTC.

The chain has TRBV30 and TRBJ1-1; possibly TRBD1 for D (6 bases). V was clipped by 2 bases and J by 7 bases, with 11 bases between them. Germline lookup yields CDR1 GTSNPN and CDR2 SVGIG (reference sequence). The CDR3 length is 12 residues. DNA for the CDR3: TGTGCCTGGAGTAGTCAGGGACATGAAGCTTTCTTT. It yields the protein CAWSSQGHEAFF. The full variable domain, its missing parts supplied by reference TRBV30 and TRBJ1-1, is SQTIHQWPATLVQPVGSPLSLECTVEGTSNPNLYWYRQAAGRGLQLLFYSVGIGQISSEVPQNLSASRPQDRQFILSSKKLLLSDSGFYLCAWSSQGHEAFFGQGTRLTVV.

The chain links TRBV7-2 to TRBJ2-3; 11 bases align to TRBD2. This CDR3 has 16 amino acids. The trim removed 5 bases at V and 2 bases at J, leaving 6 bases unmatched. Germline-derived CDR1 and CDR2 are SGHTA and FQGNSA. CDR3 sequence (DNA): TGTGCCAGCAGCCATACGACTAGCGGGAACACAGATACGCAGTATTTT. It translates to CASSHTTSGNTDTQYF.

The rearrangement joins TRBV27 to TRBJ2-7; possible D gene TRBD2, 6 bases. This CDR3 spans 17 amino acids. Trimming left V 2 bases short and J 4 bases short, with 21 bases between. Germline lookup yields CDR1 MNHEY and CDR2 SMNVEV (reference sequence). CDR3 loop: CASSLTDSGRPGYEQYF. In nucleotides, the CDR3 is TGTGCCAGCAGTTTAACTGATAGCGGCAGGCCAGGGTACGAGCAGTACTTC.

The CDR3 sequence: CSVGSGHRTYEQYF. The CDR3 DNA follows: TGCAGCGTAGGATCGGGACACCGGACTTACGAGCAGTACTTC. The rearrangement links TRBV29-1 to TRBJ2-7; D is perhaps TRBD1 (6 bases). Trimming left V 6 bases short and J 4 bases short, with 19 bases between. Per germline, CDR1 SQVTM and CDR2 ANQGSEA. The CDR3 runs 14 residues.

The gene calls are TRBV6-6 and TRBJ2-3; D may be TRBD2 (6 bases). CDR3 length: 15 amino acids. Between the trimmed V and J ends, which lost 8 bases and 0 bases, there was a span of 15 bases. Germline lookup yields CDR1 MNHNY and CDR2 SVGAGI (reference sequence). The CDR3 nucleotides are TGTGCCAGCCTCCCGGGGAGGAGGAGCACAGATACGCAGTATTTT. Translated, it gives CASLPGRRSTDTQYF.

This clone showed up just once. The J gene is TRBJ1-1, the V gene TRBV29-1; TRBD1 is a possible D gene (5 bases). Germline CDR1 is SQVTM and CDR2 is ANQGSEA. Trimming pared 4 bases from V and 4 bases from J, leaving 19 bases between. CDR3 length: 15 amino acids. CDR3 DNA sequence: TGCAGCGTTGCGGGGGTAGCGGGGTCCGGCACTGAAGCTTTCTTT. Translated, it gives CSVAGVAGSGTEAFF.

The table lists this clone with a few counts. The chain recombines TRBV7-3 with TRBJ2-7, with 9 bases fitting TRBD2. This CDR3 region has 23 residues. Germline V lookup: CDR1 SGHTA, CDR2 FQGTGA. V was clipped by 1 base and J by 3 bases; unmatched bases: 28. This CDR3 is CASSLRGHTPGLAAPPTYYEQYF. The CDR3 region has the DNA TGTGCCAGCAGCTTAAGAGGCCACACTCCGGGACTAGCCGCCCCTCCCACCTACTACGAGCAGTACTTC.

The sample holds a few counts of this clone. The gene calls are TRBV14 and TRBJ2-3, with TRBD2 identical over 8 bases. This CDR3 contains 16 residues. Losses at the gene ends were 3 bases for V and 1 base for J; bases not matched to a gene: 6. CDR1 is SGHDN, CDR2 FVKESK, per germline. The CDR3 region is CASSQRAGVGTDTQYF. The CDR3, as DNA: TGTGCCAGCAGCCAGAGAGCGGGAGTCGGCACAGATACGCAGTATTTT.

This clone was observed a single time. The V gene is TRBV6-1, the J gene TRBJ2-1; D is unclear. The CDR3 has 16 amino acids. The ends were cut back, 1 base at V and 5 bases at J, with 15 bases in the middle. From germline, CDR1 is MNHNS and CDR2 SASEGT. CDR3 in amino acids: CASSEVKNPGDNEQFF. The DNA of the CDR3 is TGTGCCAGCAGTGAAGTAAAGAATCCCGGTGACAATGAGCAGTTCTTC.

In nucleotides, the CDR3 is TGCGCCAGCAGCTTGAGAACTAGCGGCCAAGAGACCCAGTACTTC. Its translation is CASSLRTSGQETQYF. The chain is built from TRBV5-1 and TRBJ2-5, with 8 bases identical to TRBD2. This CDR3 comprises 15 residues. Germline lookup yields CDR1 SGHRS and CDR2 YFSETQ. J gave up 1 base and V 1 base, and 3 bases lay outside the gene matches.

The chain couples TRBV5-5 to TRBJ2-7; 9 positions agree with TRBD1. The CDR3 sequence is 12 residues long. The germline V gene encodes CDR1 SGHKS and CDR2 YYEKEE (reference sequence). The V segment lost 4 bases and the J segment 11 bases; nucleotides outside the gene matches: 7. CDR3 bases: TGTGCCAGCAGCCGCACAGGGGGCGTAAAGTACTTC. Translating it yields CASSRTGGVKYF.

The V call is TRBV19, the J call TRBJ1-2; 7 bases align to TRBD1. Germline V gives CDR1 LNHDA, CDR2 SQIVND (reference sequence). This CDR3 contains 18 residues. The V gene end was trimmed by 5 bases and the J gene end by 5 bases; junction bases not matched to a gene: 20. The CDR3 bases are TGTGCCAGTAGTCCCCTCCCGGGGCCTAAGGACAGGCGGTATGGCTACACCTTC. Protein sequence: CASSPLPGPKDRRYGYTF. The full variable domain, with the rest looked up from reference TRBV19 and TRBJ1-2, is DGGITQSPKYLFRKEGQNVTLSCEQNLNHDAMYWYRQDPGQGLRLIYYSQIVNDFQKGDIAEGYSVSREKKESFPLTVTSAQKNPTAFYLCASSPLPGPKDRRYGYTFGSGTRLTVV.

The CDR3 is CASSPSGRTPSYEQYF. Here the CDR3 DNA reads TGCGCCAGCAGCCCTAGCGGGAGGACTCCTTCCTACGAGCAGTACTTC. The chain carries TRBV4-1 and TRBJ2-7; TRBD2 agrees at 11 bases. The germline V gene has CDR1 MGHRA and CDR2 YSYEKL. CDR3 length equals 16 residues. The J segment lost 1 base and the V segment lost 4 bases, leaving 6 bases of the junction unmatched.

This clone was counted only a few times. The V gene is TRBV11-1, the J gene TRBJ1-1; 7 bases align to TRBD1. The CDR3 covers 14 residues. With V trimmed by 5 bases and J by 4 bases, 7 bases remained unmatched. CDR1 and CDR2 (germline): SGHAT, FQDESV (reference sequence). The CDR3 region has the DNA TGTGCCAGCAGCCCCGTAGGGGGCCCCACTGAAGCTTTCTTT. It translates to CASSPVGGPTEAFF. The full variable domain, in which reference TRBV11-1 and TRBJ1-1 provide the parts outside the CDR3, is EAEVAQSPRYKITEKSQAVAFWCDPISGHATLYWYRQILGQGPELLVQFQDESVVDDSQLPKDRFSAERLKGVDSTLKIQPAELGDSAMYLCASSPVGGPTEAFFGQGTRLTVV.

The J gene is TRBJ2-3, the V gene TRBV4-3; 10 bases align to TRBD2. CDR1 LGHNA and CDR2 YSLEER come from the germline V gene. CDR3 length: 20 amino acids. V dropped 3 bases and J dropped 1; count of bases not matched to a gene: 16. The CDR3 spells CASSQGSSGLAGAGTDTQYF. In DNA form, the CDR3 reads TGCGCCAGCAGCCAGGGTAGTAGCGGGCTAGCGGGAGCGGGCACAGATACGCAGTATTTT.

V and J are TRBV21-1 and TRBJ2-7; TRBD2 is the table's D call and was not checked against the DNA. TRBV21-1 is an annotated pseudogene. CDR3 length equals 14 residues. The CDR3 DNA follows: TGTGCCAGCAGCCTCTCTCTCGCCTCTAGCGAGCAGTACTTC. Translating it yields CASSLSLASSEQYF.

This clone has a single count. As DNA, the CDR3 is TGCAGCGTGGTACTAGCGGGAGAGGGGGAGACCCAGTACTTC. Protein: CSVVLAGEGETQYF. This chain uses TRBV29-1 with TRBJ2-5; 11 nucleotides match TRBD2. Germline V gives CDR1 SQVTM, CDR2 ANQGSEA. Losses at the gene ends were 6 bases for V and 5 bases for J; bases not matched to a gene: 8. The CDR3 totals 14 residues.

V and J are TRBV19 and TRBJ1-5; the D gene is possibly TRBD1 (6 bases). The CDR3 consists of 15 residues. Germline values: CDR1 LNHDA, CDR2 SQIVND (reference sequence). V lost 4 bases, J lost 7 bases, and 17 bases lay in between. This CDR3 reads CASSSLHRVLQPQHF. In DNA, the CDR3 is TGTGCCAGTAGTAGCCTTCACAGGGTCCTCCAGCCCCAGCATTTT. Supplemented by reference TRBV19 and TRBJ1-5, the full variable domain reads DGGITQSPKYLFRKEGQNVTLSCEQNLNHDAMYWYRQDPGQGLRLIYYSQIVNDFQKGDIAEGYSVSREKKESFPLTVTSAQKNPTAFYLCASSSLHRVLQPQHFGDGTRLSIL.

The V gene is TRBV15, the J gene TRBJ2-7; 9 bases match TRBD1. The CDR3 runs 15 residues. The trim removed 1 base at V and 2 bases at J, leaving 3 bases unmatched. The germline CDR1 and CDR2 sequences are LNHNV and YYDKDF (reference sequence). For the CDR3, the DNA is TGTGCCACCAGCAGAGGAGGACAGGGGCCCTACGAGCAGTACTTC. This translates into CATSRGGQGPYEQYF. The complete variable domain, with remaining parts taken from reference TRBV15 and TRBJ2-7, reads DAMVIQNPRYQVTQFGKPVTLSCSQTLNHNVMYWYQQKSSQAPKLLFHYYDKDFNNEADTPDNFQSRRPNTSFCFLDIRSPGLGDTAMYLCATSRGGQGPYEQYFGPGTRLTVT.

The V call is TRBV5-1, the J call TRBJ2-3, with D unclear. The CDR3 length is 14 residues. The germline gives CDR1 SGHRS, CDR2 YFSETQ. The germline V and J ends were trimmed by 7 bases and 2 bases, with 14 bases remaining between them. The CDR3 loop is CASSPGGYTDTQYF. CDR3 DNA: TGCGCCAGCTCCCCCGGCGGCTACACAGATACGCAGTATTTT.

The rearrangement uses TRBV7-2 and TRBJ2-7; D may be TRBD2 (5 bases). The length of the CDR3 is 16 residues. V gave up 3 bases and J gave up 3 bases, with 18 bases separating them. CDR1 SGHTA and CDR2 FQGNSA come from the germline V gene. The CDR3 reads CASSFRTTTDFYEQYF. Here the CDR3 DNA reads TGTGCCAGCAGCTTCCGAACCACGACGGACTTCTACGAGCAGTACTTC.